These 20 T cell receptor beta chains originate from one sample sequenced in a study of spatial heterogeneity in lung cancer. MiXCR, run by TCRdb on the 5' RACE reads, gives a single entry per CDR3 protein. Of some 3,000 distinct CDR3 sequences in the sample, under 40% are singletons; the top ten hold under 75%. Time point given: sample taken at primary tumor resection. Sequencing covered unsorted whole RNA taken from tumor, nontumor lung or frozen PBMC. Specimen: PBMCs, collected at surgery. These receptors all stem from a male donor with early-stage non-small cell lung cancer.

This clonotype turned up a few times. The chain employs TRBV11-2 and TRBJ2-2, with 8 bases lining up with TRBD2. This CDR3 has 17 amino acids. Trimming cost V 5 bases and J 2 bases; bases outside gene matches: 10. Looked up from germline, CDR1 is SGHAT and CDR2 is FQNNGV. CDR3 sequence: CASSLSSGHLNTGELFF. CDR3 coding DNA: TGTGCCAGCAGCCTGTCTAGCGGGCACCTTAACACCGGGGAGCTGTTTTTT.

This clonotype was observed a few times. The V gene is TRBV7-2, the J gene TRBJ1-1, with 7 bases identical to TRBD1. With 3 bases clipped from V and 7 bases from J, the junction kept 11 bases outside the gene matches. The CDR3 runs 15 residues. Germline V gene data show CDR1 as SGHTA and CDR2 as FQGNSA. The CDR3 is CASSFQGGGRSEAFF. CDR3 DNA: TGTGCCAGCAGCTTCCAGGGGGGAGGTAGGAGTGAAGCTTTCTTT.

The J gene is TRBJ2-1, the V gene TRBV7-2; 9 bases fit TRBD2. Germline V gives CDR1 SGHTA, CDR2 FQGNSA. CDR3 length: 15 residues. Losses at the gene ends were 5 bases for V and 8 bases for J; bases not matched to a gene: 10. CDR3 residues: CASSLGGGAFDEQFF. For the CDR3, the DNA is TGTGCCAGCAGCCTAGGCGGGGGGGCTTTCGATGAGCAGTTCTTC.

In its sample, this clonotype was seen a few times. The chain joins TRBV7-2 to TRBJ2-7; D not resolved. There are 15 residues in the CDR3. Between the trimmed V and J ends, which lost 2 bases and 3 bases, there was a span of 14 bases. The germline gives CDR1 SGHTA, CDR2 FQGNSA. For the CDR3, the DNA is TGTGCCAGCAGCTTAATCGTCGGCCGCGACTACGAGCAGTACTTC. Its protein product is CASSLIVGRDYEQYF.

The chain couples TRBV7-6 to TRBJ2-1; possible D gene TRBD2, 7 bases. Trimming shortened V by 1 base and J by 7 bases, and 14 bases separated the two germline ends. The CDR3 runs 15 residues. CDR1 and CDR2 from the germline V gene are SGHVS and FNYEAQ. CDR3 sequence: CASSLDRGAINEQFF. The CDR3 nucleotides are TGTGCCAGCAGCTTAGATCGGGGGGCAATTAATGAGCAGTTCTTC.

As for this clonotype: A single base separates this from a much larger clone, so it may be a read error. The genes are TRBV28 and TRBJ1-1; no clear D gene. Germline V gene data show CDR1 as MDHEN and CDR2 as SYDVKM. This CDR3 spans 12 amino acids. Here the CDR3 DNA reads TGTGCCAGGAGTTTGCCGGTCACTGAAGCTTTCTTT. Its translation is CARSLPVTEAFF.

This clonotype came up once. The chain carries TRBV6-4 and TRBJ2-7; the D call may be TRBD1 or TRBD2 (6 bases each). Trimming removed 7 bases from V and 3 bases from J, with 19 bases in between. The CDR3 sequence is 15 residues long. Germline V CDR1 and CDR2: MRHNA, SNTAGT. The CDR3 coding sequence is TGTGCCAGCATCCGCGTTAGGGGGGCTTACTACGAGCAGTACTTC. Translation: CASIRVRGAYYEQYF.

This clonotype occurred a few times. For the CDR3, the DNA is TGTGCCAGTGAGGGGGACAGTCCCTACGAGCAGTACTTC. Translation gives CASEGDSPYEQYF. The rearrangement joins TRBV28 to TRBJ2-7, with 7 positions matching TRBD1. This CDR3 region has 13 residues. V lost 9 bases to trimming and J lost 2 bases; unmatched junction nucleotides: 7. CDR1 and CDR2 from the germline V gene are MDHEN and SYDVKM.

This clonotype was seen repeatedly, ten times or more. J is TRBJ2-7 and V is TRBV5-1; D might be TRBD1 or TRBD2, each matching 6 bases. The CDR3 is 15 residues long. Trimming shortened V by 1 base and J by 6 bases, and 17 bases separated the two germline ends. Looked up from germline, CDR1 is SGHRS and CDR2 is YFSETQ. DNA of the CDR3: TGCGCCAGCAGCTTGAAACAGGGAGGTCCCTCCGAGCAGTACTTC. It encodes CASSLKQGGPSEQYF.

This clonotype was seen ten or more times. The CDR3 DNA follows: TGTGCCAGCAGCAGGGCAGTAGGACAGCCCCAGCATTTT. It yields the protein CASSRAVGQPQHF. The chain couples TRBV5-8 to TRBJ1-5; D ambiguous. Per the germline V gene, CDR1 is SGHTS and CDR2 is YDEGEE. CDR3 length: 13 residues. V lost 4 bases and J 7 bases, leaving 12 bases between the germline ends.

By proportion, this clonotype is hyperexpanded. The V and J genes are TRBV2 and TRBJ2-1, with a tentative D call TRBD2 (5 bases). Germline V gives CDR1 SNHLY, CDR2 FYNNEI. V lost 10 bases, J lost 0 bases, and 13 bases lay in between. This CDR3 contains 14 residues. CDR3 region: CAIPGSRSYNEQFF. The CDR3 bases are TGTGCCATCCCTGGGAGCCGCTCCTACAATGAGCAGTTCTTC.

In its sample, this clonotype was seen once. The chain employs TRBV19 and TRBJ2-5, with a weak D call TRBD1 (6 bases). This CDR3 has 11 amino acids. Germline loops: CDR1 LNHDA, CDR2 SQIVND (reference sequence). The V gene lost 9 bases and the J gene lost 6 bases, with 11 bases spanning the gap. In DNA, the CDR3 is TGTGCCAGACGGACAGACCAGACCCAGTACTTC. Translating gives CARRTDQTQYF.

A few counts support this clonotype. This CDR3 is CASTNIAGGHSDTQYF. The DNA of the CDR3 is TGTGCCAGCACCAACATAGCGGGGGGCCATTCAGATACGCAGTATTTT. The rearrangement uses TRBV5-6 and TRBJ2-3; 10 nucleotides agree with TRBD2. The length of the CDR3 is 16 residues. V was pared by 6 bases and J by 4 bases, with 11 bases of the junction left unmatched. Germline V gene data show CDR1 as SGHDT and CDR2 as YYEEEE.

J is TRBJ2-1 and V is TRBV14; D possibly corresponds to TRBD1 (6 bases). V was clipped by 3 bases and J by 4 bases, with 16 bases between them. Germline CDR1 SGHDN, CDR2 FVKESK. This CDR3 contains 16 residues. The CDR3 DNA reads as TGTGCCAGCAGCCACGCGGGCAGGGGTTCTTACAATGAGCAGTTCTTC. This encodes CASSHAGRGSYNEQFF.

By sample share, this clonotype is medium-sized. The rearrangement joins TRBV11-2 to TRBJ2-5; D is perhaps TRBD1 (6 bases). Trimming removed 5 bases from V and 5 bases from J, with 15 bases in between. The CDR3 has 14 residues. Germline V gene sequence: CDR1 SGHAT, CDR2 FQNNGV. Written as DNA, the CDR3 is TGTGCCAGCAGCCCTACAGGGCCCGGGGAGACCCAGTACTTC. This sequence encodes CASSPTGPGETQYF.

This clonotype was recorded many times. This sequence joins TRBV6-6 and TRBJ1-5, with D maybe TRBD1 (6 bases). Trimming left V 8 bases short and J 0 bases short, with 14 bases between. This CDR3 has 15 residues. Per germline, CDR1 MNHNY and CDR2 SVGAGI (reference sequence). CDR3 protein: CASRHRAFSNQPQHF. The CDR3, as DNA: TGTGCCAGCCGCCACAGGGCCTTTAGCAATCAGCCCCAGCATTTT.

This clonotype has only one observation. The V call is TRBV14, the J call TRBJ2-3; either TRBD1 or TRBD2 may fit D (5 bases each). The CDR3 is 14 residues long. The germline gives CDR1 SGHDN, CDR2 FVKESK. V was cut by 4 bases and J by 13 bases, with 21 bases left in between. The CDR3 protein is CASSLDPGTDPKYF. Written as DNA, the CDR3 is TGTGCCAGCAGCCTCGATCCTGGGACCGACCCCAAGTATTTT.

Judged by abundance, this clonotype is medium-sized. V is TRBV5-1 and J is TRBJ1-1, with no clear D. Trimming cost V 2 bases and J 5 bases, with 10 bases left between them. This CDR3 comprises 13 residues. CDR1 and CDR2 (germline): SGHRS, YFSETQ. In nucleotides, the CDR3 is TGCGCCAGCAGCTTTGGAAGCACTACTGAAGCTTTCTTT. This sequence encodes CASSFGSTTEAFF.

The rearrangement links TRBV7-2 to TRBJ2-7, with D possibly TRBD2 on 5 matching bases. CDR3 length: 13 amino acids. The germline CDR1 and CDR2 sequences are SGHTA and FQGNSA. V was clipped by 6 bases and J by 3 bases, with 12 bases between them. CDR3 loop: CASRPAGVYEQYF. For the CDR3, the DNA is TGTGCCAGCAGACCGGCCGGGGTCTACGAGCAGTACTTC. The full variable domain, its missing parts supplied by reference TRBV7-2 and TRBJ2-7, is GAGVSQSPSNKVTEKGKDVELRCDPISGHTALYWYRQSLGQGLEFLIYFQGNSAPDKSGLPSDRFSAERTGGSVSTLTIQRTQQEDSAVYLCASRPAGVYEQYFGPGTRLTVT.

By proportion, this clonotype is medium-sized (0.01 to 0.1%). This chain links TRBV29-1 with TRBJ1-2; TRBD1 aligns across 8 bases. The CDR3 contains 13 residues. V lost 7 bases, J lost 5 bases, and 9 bases stayed unmatched. Germline V gene lookup returns CDR1 SQVTM and CDR2 ANQGSEA. CDR3 loop: CSAPDREGYGYTF. CDR3 sequence (DNA): TGCAGCGCCCCGGACAGGGAAGGGTATGGCTACACCTTC.